Listed here are 18 T cell receptor beta chains from one sample, sequenced in a study of shared clonotypes between healthy human individuals. Clones were sequenced by immunoSEQ multiplex PCR, and TCRdb holds only the in-frame ones, with some missing. The table has about 1.9 million clones, approximately 92% seen once; the top ten hold approximately 1.7%. Positively selected for CCR7, the CD45RO-negative cells used as naive CD8 cells excluded terminally differentiated effector memory CD45RA+ cells. Source material: naive CD8+ T cells from PBMCs. These receptors came from a young man in good health. Some clones in this sample may be carry-over from other donors' samples.

The chain couples TRBV4-3 to TRBJ1-6; D is unresolved. Per the germline V gene, CDR1 is LGHNA and CDR2 is YSLEER. The CDR3 loop spans 12 amino acids. Trimming stripped 3 bases from V and 16 bases from J, with 13 bases between. CDR3 loop: CASSQEDGRLHF. In DNA, the CDR3 is TGCGCCAGCAGCCAGGAGGACGGGAGGCTCCACTTT.

The rearrangement links TRBV2 to TRBJ2-1; TRBD2 matches at 11 bases. The CDR3 runs to 17 residues. Germline assignment: CDR1 SNHLY and CDR2 FYNNEI. The junction had 8 bases not matched to a gene; V was cut back by 2 bases and J by 5 bases. CDR3 bases: TGTGCCAGCAGTGAATGGGCTAGCGGGAGGATCGACAATGAGCAGTTCTTC. It yields the protein CASSEWASGRIDNEQFF.

V and J are TRBV28 and TRBJ2-7; tentative D call: TRBD1 (6 bases). CDR1 MDHEN and CDR2 SYDVKM come from the germline V gene. This CDR3 spans 12 amino acids. The V end lost 8 bases, the J end lost 6 bases, and 14 bases lay between the germline ends. The CDR3 is CASPQGVFEQYF. As DNA, the CDR3 is TGTGCCAGCCCACAGGGAGTGTTCGAGCAGTACTTC.

The V and J genes are TRBV28 and TRBJ1-2, with D perhaps TRBD1 (5 bases). With 6 bases removed from V and 11 bases from J, the gap between germline ends came to 19 bases. Germline loops: CDR1 MDHEN, CDR2 SYDVKM. The CDR3 consists of 13 residues. For the CDR3, the DNA is TGTGCCAGCAGCCCAACCGACTCAGAGGGGTACACCTTC. Translation: CASSPTDSEGYTF.

This rearrangement joins TRBV11-1 to TRBJ2-3; D perhaps matches TRBD1 (5 bases). The CDR3 spans 13 residues. Looked up from germline, CDR1 is SGHAT and CDR2 is FQDESV (reference sequence). The V gene lost 4 bases and the J gene lost 3 bases, with 8 bases spanning the gap. The CDR3 loop reads CASSSQETDTQYF. The CDR3 coding sequence is TGTGCCAGCAGCTCACAGGAGACAGATACGCAGTATTTT.

As to this clone: Within the sample, other DNA sequences also encode this same CDR3. The chain has TRBV9 and TRBJ1-3; D is unclear. With 0 bases removed from V and 3 bases from J, the gap between germline ends came to 10 bases. CDR3 size: 15 residues. Germline V gene data show CDR1 as SGDLS and CDR2 as YYNGEE. The CDR3 region is CASSVGGGSGNTIYF. The DNA of the CDR3 is TGTGCCAGCAGCGTAGGAGGAGGCAGTGGAAACACCATATATTTT.

This CDR3 is CASSFTVGTEAFF. For the CDR3, the DNA is TGTGCCAGCAGTTTTACAGTTGGCACTGAAGCTTTCTTT. The chain combines TRBV27 with TRBJ1-1, with D unresolved. Germline CDR1 and CDR2: MNHEY and SMNVEV (reference sequence). V was shortened by 3 bases and J by 4 bases, with 9 bases between the two germline ends. CDR3 length equals 13 residues.

This chain joins TRBV27 and TRBJ2-1; 7 nucleotides agree with TRBD1. Per germline, CDR1 MNHEY and CDR2 SMNVEV (reference sequence). There are 16 residues in the CDR3. J was trimmed by 0 bases and V by 5 bases; bases with no gene match: 7. CDR3 coding DNA: TGTGCCAGCAGTCCGATAGACAGGGCCTCCTACAATGAGCAGTTCTTC. It specifies CASSPIDRASYNEQFF.

This clone was observed a few times. V is TRBV28 and J is TRBJ1-2, with TRBD1 matching 7 bases. Trimming at V came to 7 bases and at J to 0 bases, leaving 17 bases not matched to a gene. The CDR3 has 18 amino acids. The germline V gene has CDR1 MDHEN and CDR2 SYDVKM. CDR3 coding DNA: TGTGCCAGCATCTCAGTCGCTAGTGGGGACAGCACTAACTATGGCTACACCTTC. Its translation: CASISVASGDSTNYGYTF.

For the CDR3, the DNA is TGTGCCAGCAGTTTAGCGTCATTCGCGAACACCGGGGAGCTGTTTTTT. Translated, it gives CASSLASFANTGELFF. The chain combines TRBV27 with TRBJ2-2; D not certain. Trimming pared 2 bases from V and 0 bases from J, leaving 10 bases between. This CDR3 has 16 residues. The germline gives CDR1 MNHEY, CDR2 SMNVEV (reference sequence).

The chain employs TRBV4-3 and TRBJ2-1, with D possibly matching TRBD2 (6 bases). This CDR3 is built from 16 residues. The V gene's germline CDR1 is LGHNA and CDR2 YSLEER. With 0 bases removed from V and 2 bases from J, the gap between germline ends came to 11 bases. For the CDR3, the DNA is TGCGCCAGCAGCCAAGAGGTCGGGACTCCCTACAATGAGCAGTTCTTC. Translating it yields CASSQEVGTPYNEQFF.

V gene TRBV27 combines with J gene TRBJ1-1; D not resolved. The CDR3 runs to 14 residues. V was cut by 9 bases and J by 8 bases, with 22 bases left in between. CDR1 and CDR2 from the germline V gene are MNHEY and SMNVEV (reference sequence). This chain's CDR3 is CASRPREARVEAFF. For the CDR3, the DNA is TGTGCCAGTCGACCCCGGGAGGCGAGAGTGGAAGCTTTCTTT.

V usage is TRBV7-8 and J usage is TRBJ2-2; D call uncertain. This CDR3 has 14 residues. CDR1 SGHVS and CDR2 FQNEAQ come from the germline V gene. Trimming took off 5 bases at V and 6 bases at J, with 13 bases between the two ends. The CDR3 bases are TGTGCCAGCAGCCCCCACATGATTCCCGGGGAGCTGTTTTTT. Amino acids: CASSPHMIPGELFF.

V gene TRBV6-5 combines with J gene TRBJ2-5, with D perhaps TRBD2 (5 bases). The length of the CDR3 is 16 residues. The germline V gene encodes CDR1 MNHEY and CDR2 SVGAGI. Between the trimmed V and J ends, which lost 0 bases and 1 base, there was a span of 12 bases. The CDR3 nucleotides are TGTGCCAGCAGTTACTCGCAGGCGGGCTCCCAAGAGACCCAGTACTTC. It translates to CASSYSQAGSQETQYF.

The rearrangement links TRBV7-6 to TRBJ2-1; D not certain. CDR3 size: 13 residues. Trimming stripped 3 bases from V and 4 bases from J, with 7 bases between. CDR1 and CDR2 (germline): SGHVS, FNYEAQ. CDR3 residues: CASSFNSYNEQFF. For the CDR3, the DNA is TGTGCCAGCAGCTTTAACAGTTACAATGAGCAGTTCTTC.

The genes are TRBV16 and TRBJ2-7; D is uncertain. CDR1 and CDR2 from the germline V gene are KGHSY and FQNENV. Trimming shortened V by 2 bases and J by 2 bases, and 10 bases separated the two germline ends. The CDR3 runs to 14 residues. CDR3 coding DNA: TGTGCCAGCAGCCAAGTTCCAGCTACCTACGAGCAGTACTTC. Encoded protein: CASSQVPATYEQYF.

Turning to this clone: Other nucleotide sequences from this sample produce the same CDR3. The genes are TRBV7-9 and TRBJ1-5, with D possibly matching TRBD1 (6 bases). Trimming shortened V by 3 bases and J by 8 bases, and 8 bases separated the two germline ends. CDR3 length: 12 residues. The germline V gene has CDR1 SEHNR and CDR2 FQNEAQ (reference sequence). The CDR3 region has the DNA TGTGCCAGCAGCTTTAACAGGGAGCCCCAGCATTTT. As protein: CASSFNREPQHF. Combining the CDR3 with reference TRBV7-9 and TRBJ1-5 gives the whole variable domain DTGVSQNPRHKITKRGQNVTFRCDPISEHNRLYWYRQTLGQGPEFLTYFQNEAQLEKSRLLSDRFSAERPKGSFSTLEIQRTEQGDSAMYLCASSFNREPQHFGDGTRLSIL.

This clone was recorded only once. This chain uses TRBV6-5 with TRBJ2-3, with 8 bases matching TRBD1. CDR1 MNHEY and CDR2 SVGAGI come from the germline V gene. The V segment lost 3 bases and the J segment 3 bases; nucleotides outside the gene matches: 5. The CDR3 runs to 15 residues. The CDR3 region is CASSYDTGGTDTQYF. The CDR3 region has the DNA TGTGCCAGCAGTTATGATACAGGGGGAACAGATACGCAGTATTTT.